This T cell receptor beta chain is from a study of T-cell reconstitution after alpha-beta-depleted transplantation in children. Findings and caveats of the study: It was surviving recipient T cells and thymic progenitors that gave some patients high TCRbeta diversity at day 60. At the one-year point after transplant, T-cell counts and TCRbeta diversity were found to come mostly from T cells that had been newly produced. Roughly two months post-transplant, alpha-beta T cells reportedly originated from several hundred graft clones that had expanded.

Germline loops: CDR1 MGHRA, CDR2 YSYEKL. The CDR3 contains 14 residues. The V end lost 5 bases, the J end lost 5 bases, and 12 bases lay between the germline ends. About this clonotype: Its antigen is still unknown.

Preparation of the TCRbeta library involved a method that used unique molecular identifiers. TCRdb called the PCR reads again in MiXCR, with one record for every CDR3 protein. The table has about 420,000 distinct CDR3 sequences, 15% to 20% seen once. This specimen consisted of PBMCs, mostly from graft donor cells, obtained 360 days after TCRalphabeta/CD19-depleted stem cell transplant. The V gene is TRBV4-1, the J gene TRBJ1-4; possibly TRBD1 for D (5 bases). The source is a boy under two years old who had a stem cell transplant for Wiskott-Aldrich syndrome, so the T cells may come from the graft donor. The CDR3 nucleotides are TGCGCCAGCAGCATGACAGCTCTCAATGAAAAACTGTTTTTT. It specifies CASSMTALNEKLFF.